The text below deals with one T cell receptor (beta chain). As yet, its antigen is unknown. These data are taken from a study of cytomegalovirus exposure and HLA in healthy donors. Study context: In a previous analysis, around 110 million unique TCR beta sequences were found from approximately 180 million T cells. Study conclusions and caveats: Reports described diagnosis of cytomegalovirus status by the classifier as highly specific and sensitive. Presence/absence analysis assumed near-uniform sequencing depth across donors.

It was with 60 Vbeta and 13 Jbeta primers that the PCR ran. Some clones are missing from TCRdb's copy, which holds only in-frame ones; the method was immunoSEQ multiplex PCR. The sample has roughly 130,000 clones, 66% seen once. Per germline, CDR1 SEHNR and CDR2 FQNEAQ (reference sequence). CDR3 length: 15 residues. Unmatched junction bases numbered 11, after V lost 5 bases and J lost 7 bases. This chain uses TRBV7-9 with TRBJ2-1; 7 nucleotides line up with TRBD2. The TCR originated in a young man in good health and CMV-seronegative. The sequenced sample was PBMCs. CDR3 sequence reads: CASSPSGRGRNEQFF. CDR3 DNA: TGTGCCAGCAGCCCCAGTGGGAGGGGCAGGAATGAGCAGTTCTTC.